Included here is one TCR beta chain sequence, with context. Its cognate antigen is unknown. The sample originates from a study of cytomegalovirus exposure and HLA in healthy donors. Points from the study as a whole: Reported performance of the classifier showed diagnosis of cytomegalovirus status with high specificity and sensitivity.

The CDR3 totals 19 residues. V shed 5 bases, J shed 1 base, and the junction held 16 bases outside the gene matches. The germline gives CDR1 SEHNR, CDR2 FQNEAQ (reference sequence). Amplification used 60 Vbeta primers and 13 Jbeta primers. The repertoire was sequenced with immunoSEQ multiplex PCR; TCRdb's copy has only in-frame clones and lacks some. The sample yields approximately 150,000 clones, 75% to 90% seen once. At sampling all donors were nominally healthy, likely with unrecorded immune exposures. The chain carries TRBV7-9 and TRBJ2-5, with 10 nucleotides matching TRBD1. This receptor was identified in a man aged 50-60 years in good health and CMV-seropositive. Sequences were obtained from PBMCs. CDR3 loop: CASSIIQRRGQGLQETQYF. Written as DNA, the CDR3 is TGTGCCAGCAGCATCATCCAGCGGAGGGGACAGGGGCTCCAAGAGACCCAGTACTTC.